Presented here are 3 T cell receptor beta chains from one specimen sequenced in a study of blood T cell repertoires in COVID-19. Clones were read by immunoSEQ multiplex PCR, and TCRdb kept only the in-frame ones, dropping some. In the table there are around 230,000 clones, just under 85% of which are singletons. Sequencing was carried out using peripheral blood. These receptors were taken from a woman of 80 years or more with acute or convalescent COVID-19.

V and J are TRBV14 and TRBJ1-1, with D possibly TRBD1 on 6 matching bases. The CDR3 runs to 17 residues. CDR1 and CDR2 from the germline V gene are SGHDN and FVKESK. The V gene lost 4 bases and the J gene lost 4 bases, with 22 bases spanning the gap. The CDR3 reads CASSLRPGGQGGTEAFF. The CDR3 bases are TGTGCCAGCAGCCTCCGACCGGGGGGGCAGGGAGGCACTGAAGCTTTCTTT.

The chain joins TRBV6-5 to TRBJ1-1; TRBD1 is a possible D gene (5 bases). With 0 bases removed from V and 8 bases from J, the gap between germline ends came to 10 bases. Germline lookup yields CDR1 MNHEY and CDR2 SVGAGI. The CDR3 loop spans 13 amino acids. CDR3 region: CASSYSGQEEAFF. As DNA, the CDR3 is TGTGCCAGCAGTTACTCGGGGCAGGAGGAAGCTTTCTTT.

The chain couples TRBV28 to TRBJ2-7; D might be TRBD1 (6 bases). The CDR3 runs 13 residues. Trimming shortened V by 10 bases and J by 0 bases, and 13 bases separated the two germline ends. Germline V gene lookup returns CDR1 MDHEN and CDR2 SYDVKM. The CDR3 sequence: CATTGRISYEQYF. CDR3 coding DNA: TGTGCCACCACAGGGAGAATCTCCTACGAGCAGTACTTC.